This is a list of T cell receptor beta chains from one sample in a study of T cell responses to AZD1222 COVID-19 vaccine. Profiling relied on immunoSEQ multiplex PCR, and the TCRdb table lists in-frame clones only, not all of them. The sample holds 110,000 to 150,000 clones, 75% to 90% seen once. The sample was peripheral blood, taken on day 0 of AZD1222 vaccination. All receptors come from an adult in good health. Both conserved end residues are part of each CDR3. Fields, in order: D gene, clone size, J gene, V gene, CDR3 DNA, CDR3 protein. A D gene is named only where the DNA matches it firmly. The size field is filled for only some rows; it gives once, few, many or a size class.

d_gene: TRBD1
abundance: -
j_gene: TRBJ1-3
v_gene: TRBV4-2
CDR3nt: TGTGCCAGCAGCTCGGACAGGGCCTCTGGAAACACCATATATTTT
CDR3aa: CASSSDRASGNTIYF

d_gene: TRBD1
abundance: -
j_gene: TRBJ1-3
v_gene: TRBV2
CDR3nt: TGTGCCAGCAGTGAAGTTTGGGACAGGGTATCCGGAAACACCATATATTTT
CDR3aa: CASSEVWDRVSGNTIYF

d_gene: -
abundance: -
j_gene: TRBJ1-2
v_gene: TRBV7-9
CDR3nt: TGTGCCAGCAGCTTAGAGACACCCTACAGACTCGGCTACACCTTC
CDR3aa: CASSLETPYRLGYTF

d_gene: -
abundance: -
j_gene: TRBJ1-2
v_gene: TRBV19
CDR3nt: TGTGCCAGTAGTACGGCCCGGGGTCTCTATGGCTACACCTTC
CDR3aa: CASSTARGLYGYTF

d_gene: TRBD1
abundance: -
j_gene: TRBJ2-2
v_gene: TRBV2
CDR3nt: TGTGCCAGCCGAGGGACAGGGCAGGGCACCGGGGAGCTGTTTTTT
CDR3aa: CASRGTGQGTGELFF

d_gene: TRBD1
abundance: few
j_gene: TRBJ1-1
v_gene: TRBV2
CDR3nt: TGTGCCAGCAGTTTCGACAGGGTGGCTGAAGCTTTCTTT
CDR3aa: CASSFDRVAEAFF

d_gene: TRBD1
abundance: -
j_gene: TRBJ1-2
v_gene: TRBV3-1/TRBV3-2
CDR3nt: TGTGCCAGCAGCCAAGGGGGACAGGGCGATGGCTACACCTTC
CDR3aa: CASSQGGQGDGYTF

d_gene: -
abundance: -
j_gene: TRBJ2-5
v_gene: TRBV3-1/TRBV3-2
CDR3nt: TGTGCCAGCAGCCCCAGGGGACAAGAGACCCAGTACTTC
CDR3aa: CASSPRGQETQYF

d_gene: -
abundance: -
j_gene: TRBJ1-1
v_gene: TRBV6-1
CDR3nt: TGTGCCAGCAGTGAATGGGGCGGGCAGTCTGAAGCTTTCTTT
CDR3aa: CASSEWGGQSEAFF

d_gene: -
abundance: -
j_gene: TRBJ2-3
v_gene: TRBV18
CDR3nt: TGTGCCAGCTCACCACGGGCAACAGGTGGAGATACGCAGTATTTT
CDR3aa: CASSPRATGGDTQYF

d_gene: TRBD1
abundance: -
j_gene: TRBJ1-4
v_gene: TRBV28
CDR3nt: TGTGCCAGCAGTTCCCAGGGGGCGGGGGAAAAACTGTTTTTT
CDR3aa: CASSSQGAGEKLFF

d_gene: -
abundance: -
j_gene: TRBJ2-7
v_gene: TRBV19
CDR3nt: TGTGCCAGTAGTATCGTCGGAGGGGGCTCCTACGAGCAGTACTTC
CDR3aa: CASSIVGGGSYEQYF

d_gene: -
abundance: -
j_gene: TRBJ1-2
v_gene: TRBV5-1
CDR3nt: TGCGCCAGCAGTAACTCGGGCCTCTATGGCTACACCTTC
CDR3aa: CASSNSGLYGYTF

d_gene: -
abundance: -
j_gene: TRBJ1-2
v_gene: TRBV27
CDR3nt: TGTGCCAGCAGTTTAGTTCAGGGCTATGGCTACACCTTC
CDR3aa: CASSLVQGYGYTF

d_gene: TRBD1
abundance: -
j_gene: TRBJ1-2
v_gene: TRBV24-1
CDR3nt: TGTGCCACCAGTGAGAAGGGACAGGGGCAAGGCTACACCTTC
CDR3aa: CATSEKGQGQGYTF

d_gene: TRBD2
abundance: -
j_gene: TRBJ2-5
v_gene: TRBV9
CDR3nt: TGTGCCAGCAGCGCTCTAGCGGGAGCACCCCAAGAGACCCAGTACTTC
CDR3aa: CASSALAGAPQETQYF

d_gene: -
abundance: -
j_gene: TRBJ2-3
v_gene: TRBV7-9
CDR3nt: TGTGCCAGCACCCCTGGGACTTTAAGCACAGATACGCAGTATTTT
CDR3aa: CASTPGTLSTDTQYF

d_gene: -
abundance: -
j_gene: TRBJ1-1
v_gene: TRBV9
CDR3nt: TGTGCCAGCAGCCCCAGTATAAGTTTGAACACTGAAGCTTTCTTT
CDR3aa: CASSPSISLNTEAFF

d_gene: -
abundance: -
j_gene: TRBJ1-5
v_gene: TRBV12-3/TRBV12-4
CDR3nt: TGTGCCAGCAGTTTATCGGTTCAGCCCCAGCATTTT
CDR3aa: CASSLSVQPQHF

d_gene: -
abundance: -
j_gene: TRBJ1-5
v_gene: TRBV5-5
CDR3nt: TGTGCCAGCAGCTCACGATGGGGTCCTAATCAGCCCCAGCATTTT
CDR3aa: CASSSRWGPNQPQHF

d_gene: TRBD1
abundance: -
j_gene: TRBJ1-2
v_gene: TRBV28
CDR3nt: TGTGCCAGCAGTTTACAGGGGGCCTATGGCTACACCTTC
CDR3aa: CASSLQGAYGYTF

d_gene: -
abundance: -
j_gene: TRBJ2-2
v_gene: TRBV3-1/TRBV3-2
CDR3nt: TGTGCCAGCAGCCAAGTACGACAAATCGGGGAGCTGTTTTTT
CDR3aa: CASSQVRQIGELFF

d_gene: -
abundance: -
j_gene: TRBJ1-4
v_gene: TRBV6-2/TRBV6-3
CDR3nt: TGTGCCAGCAGTGCCCGGGGGGGCACCCTTGGAAAACTGTTTTTT
CDR3aa: CASSARGGTLGKLFF

d_gene: TRBD2
abundance: -
j_gene: TRBJ2-7
v_gene: TRBV2
CDR3nt: TGTGCCAGCAGTGAAACTAGCGGGCTAAACGAGCAGTACTTC
CDR3aa: CASSETSGLNEQYF

d_gene: -
abundance: -
j_gene: TRBJ1-4
v_gene: TRBV5-5
CDR3nt: TGTGCCAGCAGCTTAGTCTTTCCTGGGGGAGTAACTAATGAAAAACTGTTTTTT
CDR3aa: CASSLVFPGGVTNEKLFF

d_gene: -
abundance: -
j_gene: TRBJ2-7
v_gene: TRBV19
CDR3nt: TGTGCCAGTAGTATAGACGCAGGGGTCGAGCAGTACTTC
CDR3aa: CASSIDAGVEQYF

d_gene: TRBD1
abundance: -
j_gene: TRBJ1-1
v_gene: TRBV5-1
CDR3nt: TGCGCCAGCAGCTTGGTCCCTACAGGGGGCCGATCTGAAGCTTTCTTT
CDR3aa: CASSLVPTGGRSEAFF

d_gene: -
abundance: once
j_gene: TRBJ1-1
v_gene: TRBV11-3
CDR3nt: TGTGCCAGCAGCTTAAGAGGCAACACTGAAGCTTTCTTT
CDR3aa: CASSLRGNTEAFF

d_gene: -
abundance: -
j_gene: TRBJ1-6
v_gene: TRBV18
CDR3nt: TGTGCCAGCTCACCACTACAACAGGGAATTAGCTCCTATAATTCACCCCTCCACTTT
CDR3aa: CASSPLQQGISSYNSPLHF

d_gene: -
abundance: -
j_gene: TRBJ1-2
v_gene: TRBV5-1
CDR3nt: TGCGCCAGCAGCTTGGTGGATAACTATGGCTACACCTTC
CDR3aa: CASSLVDNYGYTF

d_gene: -
abundance: -
j_gene: TRBJ1-4
v_gene: TRBV28
CDR3nt: TGTGCCAGCATTCCCGCAGGTCCATTGAATGAAAAACTGTTTTTT
CDR3aa: CASIPAGPLNEKLFF

d_gene: -
abundance: -
j_gene: TRBJ1-2
v_gene: TRBV2
CDR3nt: TGTGCCAGCAGTGAGGGGTACCCCTATGGCTACACCTTC
CDR3aa: CASSEGYPYGYTF

d_gene: TRBD2
abundance: -
j_gene: TRBJ2-1
v_gene: TRBV28
CDR3nt: TGTGCCAGCAGTGACGGGACTAGCGGGACCTTTTACAATGAGCAGTTCTTC
CDR3aa: CASSDGTSGTFYNEQFF

d_gene: -
abundance: -
j_gene: TRBJ1-1
v_gene: TRBV7-8
CDR3nt: TGTGCCAGCAGCTTAGTAAGGGCCAGAATGAACACTGAAGCTTTCTTT
CDR3aa: CASSLVRARMNTEAFF

d_gene: -
abundance: -
j_gene: TRBJ1-1
v_gene: TRBV7-9
CDR3nt: TGTGCCAGCAGCCCTAGGGGGGAGTACACTGAAGCTTTCTTT
CDR3aa: CASSPRGEYTEAFF

d_gene: TRBD1
abundance: -
j_gene: TRBJ1-3
v_gene: TRBV6-5
CDR3nt: TGTGCCAGCAGGGAGGACAGGGTCTCTGGAAACACCATATATTTT
CDR3aa: CASREDRVSGNTIYF

d_gene: TRBD2
abundance: -
j_gene: TRBJ2-7
v_gene: TRBV30
CDR3nt: TGTGCCTGTATATATAGCGGGAGGGCCCGGGTGCAGTACTTC
CDR3aa: CACIYSGRARVQYF

d_gene: -
abundance: -
j_gene: TRBJ2-5
v_gene: TRBV4-2
CDR3nt: TGTGCCAGCAGCCAAGACTTGCCCCAAGAGACCCAGTACTTC
CDR3aa: CASSQDLPQETQYF

d_gene: TRBD2
abundance: -
j_gene: TRBJ2-1
v_gene: TRBV9
CDR3nt: TGTGCCAGCAGCGTAGGGACTAGCAGGGAGCAGTTCTTC
CDR3aa: CASSVGTSREQFF

d_gene: -
abundance: -
j_gene: TRBJ1-4
v_gene: TRBV7-9
CDR3nt: TGTGCCAGCAGCTTACGTGAGAGGGCCAATGAAAAACTGTTTTTT
CDR3aa: CASSLRERANEKLFF

d_gene: -
abundance: -
j_gene: TRBJ2-1
v_gene: TRBV4-2
CDR3nt: TGTGCCAGCAGCCAAGGCCTAGTAACCTACAATGAGCAGTTCTTC
CDR3aa: CASSQGLVTYNEQFF

d_gene: TRBD1
abundance: -
j_gene: TRBJ2-1
v_gene: TRBV4-2
CDR3nt: TGTGCCAGCAGCCAGGGGGACAGCGAGGGTGAGCAGTTCTTC
CDR3aa: CASSQGDSEGEQFF

d_gene: TRBD1
abundance: -
j_gene: TRBJ1-2
v_gene: TRBV6-5
CDR3nt: TGTGCCAGCAGTTATACCGGGACAGGGGAAGGCTACACCTTC
CDR3aa: CASSYTGTGEGYTF

d_gene: TRBD2
abundance: -
j_gene: TRBJ2-1
v_gene: TRBV15
CDR3nt: TGTGCCACCAGCAGAGATAGGTGGGCTAGCGGCTACAATGAGCAGTTCTTC
CDR3aa: CATSRDRWASGYNEQFF

d_gene: -
abundance: -
j_gene: TRBJ1-4
v_gene: TRBV7-6
CDR3nt: TGTGCCAGCAGCCCAACCCGAGGGGCAACTAATGAAAAACTGTTTTTT
CDR3aa: CASSPTRGATNEKLFF

d_gene: TRBD1
abundance: -
j_gene: TRBJ1-5
v_gene: TRBV27
CDR3nt: TGTGCCAGCAGTTATGGGACAGGGGTTCAGCCCCAGCATTTT
CDR3aa: CASSYGTGVQPQHF

d_gene: TRBD2
abundance: -
j_gene: TRBJ2-3
v_gene: TRBV5-1
CDR3nt: TGCGCCAGCAGCTTGGGAACTAGCGGCTCAGATACGCAGTATTTT
CDR3aa: CASSLGTSGSDTQYF

d_gene: -
abundance: -
j_gene: TRBJ1-5
v_gene: TRBV11-2
CDR3nt: TGTGCCAGCAGCTTAGTGCCCGGAAGCAATCAGCCCCAGCATTTT
CDR3aa: CASSLVPGSNQPQHF